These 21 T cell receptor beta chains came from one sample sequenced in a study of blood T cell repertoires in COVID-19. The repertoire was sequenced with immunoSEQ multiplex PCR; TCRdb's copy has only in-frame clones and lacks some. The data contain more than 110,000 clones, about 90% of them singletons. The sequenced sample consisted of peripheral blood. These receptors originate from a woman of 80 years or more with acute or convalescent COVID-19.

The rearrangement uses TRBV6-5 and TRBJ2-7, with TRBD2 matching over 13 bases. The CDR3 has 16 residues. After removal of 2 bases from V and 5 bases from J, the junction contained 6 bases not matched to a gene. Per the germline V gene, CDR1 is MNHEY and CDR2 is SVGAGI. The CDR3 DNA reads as TGTGCCAGCAGTTACCTCGGGACTAGCGGGGCCAACGAGCAGTACTTC. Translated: CASSYLGTSGANEQYF.

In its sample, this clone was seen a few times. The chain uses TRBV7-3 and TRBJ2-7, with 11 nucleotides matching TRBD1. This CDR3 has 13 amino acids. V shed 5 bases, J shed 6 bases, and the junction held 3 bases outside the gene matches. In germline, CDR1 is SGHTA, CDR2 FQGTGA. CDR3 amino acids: CASSKDRGLEQYF. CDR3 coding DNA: TGTGCCAGCAGCAAGGACAGGGGGCTCGAGCAGTACTTC.

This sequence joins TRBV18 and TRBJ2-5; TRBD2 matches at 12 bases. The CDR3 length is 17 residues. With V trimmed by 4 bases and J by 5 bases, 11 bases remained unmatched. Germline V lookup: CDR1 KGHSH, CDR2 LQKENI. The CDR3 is CASSQKRTSGEFETQYF. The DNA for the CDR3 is TGTGCCAGCTCACAAAAACGGACTAGCGGGGAGTTTGAGACCCAGTACTTC.

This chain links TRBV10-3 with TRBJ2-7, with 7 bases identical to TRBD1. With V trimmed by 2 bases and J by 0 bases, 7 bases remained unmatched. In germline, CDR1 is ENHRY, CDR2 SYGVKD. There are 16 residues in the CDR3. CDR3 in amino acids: CAISESKGQNSYEQYF. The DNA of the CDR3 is TGTGCCATCAGTGAGAGTAAGGGACAGAACTCCTACGAGCAGTACTTC.

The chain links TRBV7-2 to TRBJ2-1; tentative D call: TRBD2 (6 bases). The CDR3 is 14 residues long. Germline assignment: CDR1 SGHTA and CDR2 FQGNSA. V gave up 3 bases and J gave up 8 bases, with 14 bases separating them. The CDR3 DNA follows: TGTGCCAGCAGCTTCGGAACGGGGGAGTATGAGCAGTTCTTC. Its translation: CASSFGTGEYEQFF.

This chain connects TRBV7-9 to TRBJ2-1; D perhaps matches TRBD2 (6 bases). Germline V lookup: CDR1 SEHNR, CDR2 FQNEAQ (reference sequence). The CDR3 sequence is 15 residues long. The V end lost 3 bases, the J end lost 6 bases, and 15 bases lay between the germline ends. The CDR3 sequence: CASSLPLWRGNEQFF. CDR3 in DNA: TGTGCCAGCAGCTTGCCCCTGTGGAGGGGCAATGAGCAGTTCTTC.

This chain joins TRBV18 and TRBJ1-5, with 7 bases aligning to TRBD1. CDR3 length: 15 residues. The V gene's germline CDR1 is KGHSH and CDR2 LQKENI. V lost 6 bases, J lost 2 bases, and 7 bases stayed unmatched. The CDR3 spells CASSQGGLGNQPQHF. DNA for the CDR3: TGTGCCAGCTCCCAGGGGGGCTTGGGCAATCAGCCCCAGCATTTT.

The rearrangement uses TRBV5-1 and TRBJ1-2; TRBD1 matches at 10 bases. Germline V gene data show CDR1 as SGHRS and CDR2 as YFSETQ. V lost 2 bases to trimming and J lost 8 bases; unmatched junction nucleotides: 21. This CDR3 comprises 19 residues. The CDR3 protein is CASSFDARQGAGSYGGYTF. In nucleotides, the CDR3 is TGCGCCAGCAGCTTCGACGCTCGACAGGGGGCTGGGTCCTATGGCGGCTACACCTTC.

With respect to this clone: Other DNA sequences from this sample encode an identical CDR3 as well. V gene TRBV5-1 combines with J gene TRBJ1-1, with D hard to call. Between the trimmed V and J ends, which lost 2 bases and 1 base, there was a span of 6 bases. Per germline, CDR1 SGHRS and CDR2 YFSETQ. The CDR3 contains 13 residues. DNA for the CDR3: TGCGCCAGCAGCTTTTCAGGGAACACTGAAGCTTTCTTT. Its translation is CASSFSGNTEAFF.

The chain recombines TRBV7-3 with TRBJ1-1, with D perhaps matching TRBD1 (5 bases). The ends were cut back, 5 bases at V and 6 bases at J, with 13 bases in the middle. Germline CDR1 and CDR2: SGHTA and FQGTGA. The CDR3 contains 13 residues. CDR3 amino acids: CASSLQGVAEAFF. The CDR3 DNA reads TGTGCCAGCAGCCTCCAAGGGGTGGCTGAAGCTTTCTTT.

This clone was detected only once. For the CDR3, the DNA is TGTGCCAGCAGCTTAGGGACAGGGGCTGAAAAACTGTTTTTT. This sequence encodes CASSLGTGAEKLFF. The V gene is TRBV11-2, the J gene TRBJ1-4; 9 nucleotides match TRBD1. The V segment lost 1 base and the J segment 7 bases; nucleotides outside the gene matches: 1. This CDR3 is built from 14 residues. CDR1 and CDR2 from the germline V gene are SGHAT and FQNNGV.

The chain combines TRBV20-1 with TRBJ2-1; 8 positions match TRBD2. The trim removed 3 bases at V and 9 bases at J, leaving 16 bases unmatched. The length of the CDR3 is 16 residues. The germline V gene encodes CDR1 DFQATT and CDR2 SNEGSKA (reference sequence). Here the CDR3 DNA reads TGCAGTGCTAGTTACATCGGGGGGGGGCCGCTGAGTGAGCAGTTCTTC. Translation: CSASYIGGGPLSEQFF.

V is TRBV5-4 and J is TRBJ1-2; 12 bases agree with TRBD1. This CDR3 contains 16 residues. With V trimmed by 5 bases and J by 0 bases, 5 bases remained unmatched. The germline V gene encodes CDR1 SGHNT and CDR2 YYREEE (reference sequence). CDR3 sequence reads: CASSKGQGASNYGYTF. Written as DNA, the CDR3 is TGTGCCAGCAGTAAGGGACAGGGGGCATCTAACTATGGCTACACCTTC. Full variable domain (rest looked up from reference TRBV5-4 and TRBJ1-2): ETGVTQSPTHLIKTRGQQVTLRCSSQSGHNTVSWYQQALGQGPQFIFQYYREEENGRGNFPPRFSGLQFPNYSSELNVNALELDDSALYLCASSKGQGASNYGYTFGSGTRLTVV.

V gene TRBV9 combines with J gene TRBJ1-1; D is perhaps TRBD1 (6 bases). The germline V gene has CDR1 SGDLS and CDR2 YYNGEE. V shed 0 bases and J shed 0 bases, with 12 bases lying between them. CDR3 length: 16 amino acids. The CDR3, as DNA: TGTGCCAGCAGCGTAGGTCTTCAGGGGATGAACACTGAAGCTTTCTTT. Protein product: CASSVGLQGMNTEAFF.

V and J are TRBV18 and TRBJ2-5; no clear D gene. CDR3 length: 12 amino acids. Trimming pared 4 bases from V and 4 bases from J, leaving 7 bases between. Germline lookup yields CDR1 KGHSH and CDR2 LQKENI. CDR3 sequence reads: CASSRQRETQYF. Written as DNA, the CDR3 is TGTGCCAGCTCACGACAACGAGAGACCCAGTACTTC.

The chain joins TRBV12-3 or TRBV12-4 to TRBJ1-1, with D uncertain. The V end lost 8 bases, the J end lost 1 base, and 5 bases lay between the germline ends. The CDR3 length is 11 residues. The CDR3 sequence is CASLKNTEAFF. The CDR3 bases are TGTGCCAGCCTAAAGAACACTGAAGCTTTCTTT.

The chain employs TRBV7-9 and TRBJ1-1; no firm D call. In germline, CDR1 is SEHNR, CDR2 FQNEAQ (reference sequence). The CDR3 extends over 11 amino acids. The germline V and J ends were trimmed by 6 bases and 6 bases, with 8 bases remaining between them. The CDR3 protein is CASRVEAEAFF. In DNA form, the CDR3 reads TGTGCCAGCAGAGTAGAGGCTGAAGCTTTCTTT.

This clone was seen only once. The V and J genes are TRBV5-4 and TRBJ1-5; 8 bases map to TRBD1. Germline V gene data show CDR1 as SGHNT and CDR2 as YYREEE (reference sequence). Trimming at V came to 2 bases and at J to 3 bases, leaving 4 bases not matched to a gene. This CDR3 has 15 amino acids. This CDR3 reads CASSFQGADNQPQHF. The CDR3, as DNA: TGTGCCAGCAGCTTCCAGGGGGCAGACAATCAGCCCCAGCATTTT.

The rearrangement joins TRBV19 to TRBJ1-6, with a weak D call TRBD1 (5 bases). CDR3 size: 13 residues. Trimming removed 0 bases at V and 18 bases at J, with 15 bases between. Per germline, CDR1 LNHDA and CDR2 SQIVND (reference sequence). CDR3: CASSIDPGGGCHF. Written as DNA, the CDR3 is TGTGCCAGTAGTATAGATCCAGGCGGGGGATGCCACTTT.

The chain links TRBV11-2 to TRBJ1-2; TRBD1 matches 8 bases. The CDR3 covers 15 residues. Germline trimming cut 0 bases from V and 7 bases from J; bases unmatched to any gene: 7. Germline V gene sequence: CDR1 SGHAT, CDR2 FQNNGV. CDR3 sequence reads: CASSLDSQGARGYTF. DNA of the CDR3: TGTGCCAGCAGCTTAGATAGCCAGGGGGCGCGTGGCTACACCTTC. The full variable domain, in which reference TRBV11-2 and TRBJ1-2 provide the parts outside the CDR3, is EAGVAQSPRYKIIEKRQSVAFWCNPISGHATLYWYQQILGQGPKLLIQFQNNGVVDDSQLPKDRFSAERLKGVDSTLKIQPAKLEDSAVYLCASSLDSQGARGYTFGSGTRLTVV.

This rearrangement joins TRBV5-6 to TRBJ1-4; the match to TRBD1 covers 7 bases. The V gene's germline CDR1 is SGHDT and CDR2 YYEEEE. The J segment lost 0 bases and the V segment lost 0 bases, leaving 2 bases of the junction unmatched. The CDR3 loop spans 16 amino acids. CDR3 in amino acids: CASSLEGATTNEKLFF. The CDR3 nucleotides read TGTGCCAGCAGCTTGGAGGGGGCGACAACTAATGAAAAACTGTTTTTT.